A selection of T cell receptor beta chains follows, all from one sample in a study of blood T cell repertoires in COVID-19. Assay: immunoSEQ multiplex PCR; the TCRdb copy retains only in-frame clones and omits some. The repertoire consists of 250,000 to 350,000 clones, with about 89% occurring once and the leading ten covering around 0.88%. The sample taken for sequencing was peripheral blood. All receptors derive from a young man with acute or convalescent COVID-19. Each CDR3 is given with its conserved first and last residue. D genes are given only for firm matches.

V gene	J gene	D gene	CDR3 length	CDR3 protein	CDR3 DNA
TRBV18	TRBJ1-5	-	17	CASSPRQTGEGNQPQHF	TGTGCCAGCTCACCACGGCAAACAGGAGAGGGCAATCAGCCCCAGCATTTT
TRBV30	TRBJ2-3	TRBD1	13	CAWSGGQADTQYF	TGTGCCTGGAGTGGGGGACAGGCAGATACGCAGTATTTT
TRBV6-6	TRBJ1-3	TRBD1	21	CASSLRIPGQGAISSGNTIYF	TGTGCCAGCAGTCTTCGTATCCCTGGACAGGGGGCAATCTCTTCGGGAAACACCATATATTTT
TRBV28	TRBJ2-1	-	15	CASSLGTEIDNEQFF	TGTGCCAGCAGTTTAGGAACGGAGATTGACAATGAGCAGTTCTTC
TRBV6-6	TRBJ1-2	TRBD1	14	CASSYGTGEYGYTF	TGTGCCAGCAGTTACGGGACAGGGGAGTATGGCTACACCTTC
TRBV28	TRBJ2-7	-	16	CASSLIGTPRRSEQYF	TGTGCCAGCAGTCTAATAGGGACACCTCGAAGGAGCGAGCAGTACTTC
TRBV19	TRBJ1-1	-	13	CASSRGSGTEAFF	TGTGCCAGTAGTCGGGGTTCGGGCACTGAAGCTTTCTTT
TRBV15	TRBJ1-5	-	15	CATSGFERSRGPQHF	TGTGCCACCAGCGGGTTCGAACGGAGTAGGGGGCCCCAGCATTTT
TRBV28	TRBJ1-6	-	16	CASYSLGSSYNSPLHF	TGTGCCAGCTATTCCCTGGGGAGCTCCTATAATTCACCCCTCCACTTT
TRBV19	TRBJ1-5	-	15	CASRRGTQRNQPQHF	TGTGCCAGTAGGCGGGGGACCCAACGCAATCAGCCCCAGCATTTT
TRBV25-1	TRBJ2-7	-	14	CASSPRGGGYEQYF	TGTGCCAGCAGTCCACGAGGAGGCGGCTACGAGCAGTACTTC
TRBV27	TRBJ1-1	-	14	CASSLDRGKTEAFF	TGTGCCAGCAGTTTGGACCGGGGGAAAACTGAAGCTTTCTTT
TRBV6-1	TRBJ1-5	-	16	CASSEYTAYSNQPQHF	TGTGCCAGCAGTGAATATACAGCCTATAGCAATCAGCCCCAGCATTTT
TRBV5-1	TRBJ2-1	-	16	CASSLSPGGLSNEQFF	TGCGCCAGCAGCTTGAGTCCCGGGGGGCTGTCCAATGAGCAGTTCTTC
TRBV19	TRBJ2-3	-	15	CASSRGRTSTDTQYF	TGTGCCAGTAGCAGGGGCAGAACTAGCACAGATACGCAGTATTTT
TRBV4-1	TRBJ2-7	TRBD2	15	CASSQGPGLAYEQYF	TGCGCCAGCAGCCAAGGTCCGGGACTAGCTTACGAGCAGTACTTC
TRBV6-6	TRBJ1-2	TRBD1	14	CASSYRDRGGGYTF	TGTGCCAGCAGTTACCGGGACAGGGGGGGCGGCTACACCTTC
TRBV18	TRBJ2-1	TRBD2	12	CASSRGGDEQFF	TGTGCCAGCTCACGGGGGGGAGATGAGCAGTTCTTC
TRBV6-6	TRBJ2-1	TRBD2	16	CASTRALAGGLGEQFF	TGTGCCAGCACTCGGGCCCTAGCGGGAGGCCTCGGGGAGCAGTTCTTC
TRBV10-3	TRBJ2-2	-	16	CAISEDGQLNTGELFF	TGTGCCATCAGTGAGGATGGTCAACTGAACACCGGGGAGCTGTTTTTT